The rows below give T cell receptor beta chains drawn from one sample of a study of regulatory T cells in long-lasting Graves disease. Each CDR3 protein gets one entry after TCRdb re-called the multiplex PCR reads with MiXCR. This table has roughly 400,000 distinct CDR3 sequences, approximately 15% appearing once. These data were also reused for a study on T cells in Graves' hyperthyroidism and ophthalmopathy.

The starting material was peripheral blood mononuclear cells (PBMCs), obtained at new diagnosis, from a patient treated with antithyroid drugs. The source of these receptors is a woman aged 40-49 years with Graves disease. The CDR3 runs from the conserved cysteine through the conserved F or W. The order of the fields is V gene, D gene, J gene, clone size, CDR3 DNA, CDR3 protein. The D gene is left open where the match is weak. Only some rows state a clone size, as once, few, many or a class for expanded clones.

TRBV20-1	NA	TRBJ2-5	few	TGCAGTGCTCCGAGCACGGGGTGGGAGACCCAGTACTTC	CSAPSTGWETQYF
TRBV7-9	TRBD1	TRBJ1-6	many	TGTGCCAGCAGTCAGGGGGCGATTTCGGAAAATTCACCCCTCCACTTT	CASSQGAISENSPLHF
TRBV27	NA	TRBJ2-2	many	TGTGCCAGCAGTCCTGCAGGGTATTACCCGGGCGGGGAGCTGTTTTTT	CASSPAGYYPGGELFF
TRBV20-1	TRBD2	TRBJ2-1	NA	TGCAGTGCCCCTAGCGGGAACCTCGGGGGCGGGGACTCCTACAATGAGCAGTTCTTC	CSAPSGNLGGGDSYNEQFF
TRBV6-1	NA	TRBJ1-1	many	TGTGCCAGCAACGAAAATGGAGGAACTGAAGCTTTCTTT	CASNENGGTEAFF
TRBV5-5	NA	TRBJ2-1	many	TGTGCCAGCAACATCGGGACATACAATGAGCAGTTCTTC	CASNIGTYNEQFF
TRBV2	TRBD2	TRBJ2-2	many	TGTGCCAGCAGTTCCGGGACTAGCGGGAGAATGAGCACCGGGGAGCTGTTTTTT	CASSSGTSGRMSTGELFF
TRBV7-7	TRBD2	TRBJ2-3	many	TGTGCTAGCAGCCCGACTAGCGGTCTCACAGATACGCAGTATTTT	CASSPTSGLTDTQYF
TRBV24-1	NA	TRBJ2-1	many	TGTGCCACCTGGGACCCCATATACAATGAGCAGTTCTTC	CATWDPIYNEQFF
TRBV30	NA	TRBJ2-3	NA	TGTGCCTGGAGTACTGGGGGCACAGATACGCAGTATTTT	CAWSTGGTDTQYF
TRBV2	TRBD1	TRBJ1-1	NA	TGTGCCGGATCCGGGACAGGGATTCCTGAAGCTTTCTTT	CAGSGTGIPEAFF
TRBV29-1	NA	TRBJ2-7	many	TGCAGCGTCGGACAAATTGGGTACGAGCAGTACTTC	CSVGQIGYEQYF
TRBV4-1	TRBD2	TRBJ2-3	NA	TGCGCCAGCAGCCATCTCGGACTAGCAAGGACAGATACGCAGTATTTT	CASSHLGLARTDTQYF
TRBV28	NA	TRBJ1-1	many	TGTGCCAGCAGACCCGGCAGTGGGCGTTACACTGAGGCTTTCTTT	CASRPGSGRYTEAFF
TRBV20-1	NA	TRBJ1-4	NA	TGCAGTGCCACTCGGGACGGTGAAAAACTGTTTTTT	CSATRDGEKLFF
TRBV28	TRBD1	TRBJ2-7	many	TGTGCCAGCGCCCTGGGGTTGGGACAGGGTATATACGAGCAGTACTTC	CASALGLGQGIYEQYF
TRBV10-3	NA	TRBJ2-7	NA	TGTGCCATCAGTGGGACGGGGGACTACGAGCAGTACTTC	CAISGTGDYEQYF
TRBV7-3	NA	TRBJ1-1	many	TGTGCCAGCAGCTCTCTCGGAGGGGGAAAGAACACTGAAGCTTTCTTT	CASSSLGGGKNTEAFF
TRBV15	TRBD2	TRBJ2-5	NA	TGTGCCACCAGCAGAGATGCTAGCGGGACGGGGGAGACCCAGTACTTC	CATSRDASGTGETQYF
TRBV29-1	TRBD2	TRBJ2-3	many	TGCAGCGTCGGACTAGCGGGAGCCGGCACAGATACGCAGTATTTT	CSVGLAGAGTDTQYF
TRBV20-1	TRBD1	TRBJ1-1	many	TGCAGTGCTAGAAAGGACAGGGATTGGAACACTGAAGCTTTCTTT	CSARKDRDWNTEAFF
TRBV2	TRBD2	TRBJ2-7	NA	TGTGCCAGGGGGACTAGCCTAGCGGGGGGCTCCTACGAGCAGTACTTC	CARGTSLAGGSYEQYF
TRBV13	TRBD2	TRBJ2-7	many	TGTGCCGCGGCGGGAGTCATCGACGAGCAGTACTTC	CAAAGVIDEQYF
TRBV24-1	TRBD1	TRBJ2-2	many	TGTGCCACCAGTGATTGGGACAGAAACACCGGGGAGCTGTTTTTT	CATSDWDRNTGELFF
TRBV6-5	NA	TRBJ1-1	few	TGTGCCAGCAGTTACGGAGCTTCGAGCACTGAAGCTTTCTTT	CASSYGASSTEAFF
TRBV6-2/TRBV6-3	TRBD2	TRBJ2-1	NA	TGTGCCAGCAAGGAGGCGGGAGGGCCCAATGAGCAGTTCTTC	CASKEAGGPNEQFF
TRBV28	NA	TRBJ2-2	few	TGTGCCAGCAGTTTCGAGAGGAACACCGGGGAGCTGTTTTTT	CASSFERNTGELFF
TRBV11-1	TRBD2	TRBJ2-1	many	TGTGCCAGCAGCTCCGGACTAGCGGGAGGCTCCGTCAGCTCCTACAATGAGCAGTTCTTC	CASSSGLAGGSVSSYNEQFF
TRBV29-1	NA	TRBJ2-2	NA	TGCAGCGTTGAAAGTACAATGGCCGGGGAGCTGTTTTTT	CSVESTMAGELFF
TRBV12-3/TRBV12-4	TRBD1	TRBJ1-5	many	TGTGCCAGCAGCCCGACAGGGTTCGATCAGCCCCAGCATTTT	CASSPTGFDQPQHF